These 9 T cell receptor beta chains originate from one sample sequenced in a study of blood T cell repertoires in COVID-19. The assay was immunoSEQ multiplex PCR, and TCRdb's table has in-frame clones only and misses some. The sample yields more than 65,000 clones, about 88% seen once. Sequencing input: peripheral blood. The origin of the receptors is a man aged 45-60 years with acute or convalescent COVID-19.

This clone occurred a few times. J is TRBJ1-2 and V is TRBV10-3; 7 positions match TRBD1. The germline gives CDR1 ENHRY, CDR2 SYGVKD. The CDR3 length is 15 residues. The trim removed 4 bases at V and 4 bases at J, leaving 9 bases unmatched. The CDR3 protein is CAISVGQGGSYGYTF. The CDR3 DNA is TGTGCCATCAGTGTTGGACAAGGGGGCAGCTATGGCTACACCTTC.

The chain uses TRBV21-1 and TRBJ1-5. TRBV21-1 represents a pseudogene. The CDR3 is 14 amino acids. The CDR3, as DNA: TGTGCCAGCAGCCCTAGCGCTGGCAATCAGCCCCAGCATTTT. Translation: CASSPSAGNQPQHF.

The V gene is TRBV5-1, the J gene TRBJ2-7, with D possibly matching TRBD2 (5 bases). This CDR3 region has 12 residues. Trimming cost V 7 bases and J 2 bases, with 10 bases left between them. Germline V gene data show CDR1 as SGHRS and CDR2 as YFSETQ. In DNA, the CDR3 is TGCGCCAGCCGAAGCGGCCCCTACGAGCAGTACTTC. It specifies CASRSGPYEQYF.

The chain recombines TRBV6-5 with TRBJ2-7, with TRBD2 as a possible D gene (5 bases). V was pared by 10 bases and J by 3 bases, with 7 bases between. CDR1 is MNHEY and CDR2 is SVGAGI in the germline V gene. The CDR3 extends over 10 amino acids. DNA of the CDR3: TGTGCCACCACTAGCTACGAGCAGTACTTC. It specifies CATTSYEQYF.

The V gene is TRBV19, the J gene TRBJ2-3; D is possibly TRBD2 (6 bases). The CDR3 is made up of 15 amino acids. V dropped 3 bases and J dropped 0 bases, with 10 bases sitting between them. Germline-derived CDR1 and CDR2 are LNHDA and SQIVND (reference sequence). CDR3 protein: CASSMGLVSTDTQYF. For the CDR3, the DNA is TGTGCCAGTAGTATGGGACTGGTTAGCACAGATACGCAGTATTTT. The full variable domain, with the rest looked up from reference TRBV19 and TRBJ2-3, is DGGITQSPKYLFRKEGQNVTLSCEQNLNHDAMYWYRQDPGQGLRLIYYSQIVNDFQKGDIAEGYSVSREKKESFPLTVTSAQKNPTAFYLCASSMGLVSTDTQYFGPGTRLTVL.

The chain links TRBV9 to TRBJ1-2; D is unresolved. The length of the CDR3 is 13 residues. V was trimmed by 5 bases and J by 6 bases, leaving 14 bases between them. From germline, CDR1 is SGDLS and CDR2 YYNGEE. This CDR3 reads CASRDGNLDGYTF. For the CDR3, the DNA is TGTGCCAGCAGGGACGGGAATTTGGATGGCTACACCTTC.

The chain recombines TRBV15 with TRBJ2-1, with no clear D. Germline assignment: CDR1 LNHNV and CDR2 YYDKDF (reference sequence). The CDR3 length is 14 residues. Trimming took off 0 bases at V and 6 bases at J, with 9 bases between the two ends. CDR3 region: CATSRDPQANEQFF. The CDR3, as DNA: TGTGCCACCAGCAGAGATCCCCAGGCCAATGAGCAGTTCTTC.

The V gene is TRBV15, the J gene TRBJ1-6; D is ambiguous. This CDR3 region has 16 residues. Germline V gives CDR1 LNHNV, CDR2 YYDKDF (reference sequence). The V gene lost 0 bases and the J gene lost 8 bases, with 14 bases spanning the gap. CDR3 sequence: CATSRDARGFDSPLHF. The CDR3 DNA reads as TGTGCCACCAGCAGAGATGCCCGCGGATTCGATTCACCCCTCCACTTT. Supplemented by reference TRBV15 and TRBJ1-6, the full variable domain reads DAMVIQNPRYQVTQFGKPVTLSCSQTLNHNVMYWYQQKSSQAPKLLFHYYDKDFNNEADTPDNFQSRRPNTSFCFLDIRSPGLGDTAMYLCATSRDARGFDSPLHFGNGTRLTVT.

The chain joins TRBV30 to TRBJ1-2; 7 bases line up with TRBD1. Germline trimming cut 1 base from V and 0 bases from J; bases unmatched to any gene: 5. Germline loops: CDR1 GTSNPN, CDR2 SVGIG (reference sequence). The CDR3 is made up of 15 amino acids. CDR3 in DNA: TGTGCCTGGAGTGCAGGGGACAGACCTAACTATGGCTACACCTTC. Translation gives CAWSAGDRPNYGYTF.